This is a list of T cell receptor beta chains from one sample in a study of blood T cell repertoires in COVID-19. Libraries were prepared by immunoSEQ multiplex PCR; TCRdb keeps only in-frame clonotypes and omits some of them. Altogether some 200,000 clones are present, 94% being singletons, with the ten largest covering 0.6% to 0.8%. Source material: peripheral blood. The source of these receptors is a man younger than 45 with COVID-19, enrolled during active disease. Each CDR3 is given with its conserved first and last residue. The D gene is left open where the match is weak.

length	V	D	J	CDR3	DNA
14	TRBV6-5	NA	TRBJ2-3	CASRTGGGTDTQYF	TGTGCCAGCAGGACTGGCGGTGGGACAGATACGCAGTATTTT
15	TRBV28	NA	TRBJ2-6	CASRHRTSGANVLTF	TGTGCCAGCAGGCACAGGACCTCTGGGGCCAACGTCCTGACTTTC
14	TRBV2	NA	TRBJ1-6	CASSHRQADSPLHF	TGTGCCAGCAGTCACCGACAGGCGGATTCACCCCTCCACTTT
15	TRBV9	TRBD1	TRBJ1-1	CASSVERGGITEAFF	TGTGCCAGCAGCGTAGAGAGAGGGGGCATTACTGAAGCTTTCTTT
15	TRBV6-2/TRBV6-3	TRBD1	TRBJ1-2	CASSYSLQGANGYTF	TGTGCCAGCAGTTACTCCCTACAGGGGGCGAATGGCTACACCTTC
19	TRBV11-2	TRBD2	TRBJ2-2	CASSSLTSGGARWTGELFF	TGTGCCAGCAGCTCCTTGACTAGCGGGGGGGCCAGGTGGACCGGGGAGCTGTTTTTT
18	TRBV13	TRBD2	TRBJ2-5	CASSVTSGGAPSQETQYF	TGTGCCAGCAGCGTAACTAGCGGGGGGGCCCCCTCACAAGAGACCCAGTACTTC
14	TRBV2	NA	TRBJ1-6	CASSVARSNSPLHF	TGTGCCAGCAGTGTCGCAAGAAGCAATTCACCCCTCCACTTT
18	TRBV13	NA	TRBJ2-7	CASRGAPPGHRSSYEQYF	TGTGCCAGCAGAGGCGCTCCACCGGGACACCGGAGTTCCTACGAGCAGTACTTC
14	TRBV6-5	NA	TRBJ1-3	CASKGGPSGNTIYF	TGTGCCAGCAAGGGAGGTCCGTCCGGAAACACCATATATTTT